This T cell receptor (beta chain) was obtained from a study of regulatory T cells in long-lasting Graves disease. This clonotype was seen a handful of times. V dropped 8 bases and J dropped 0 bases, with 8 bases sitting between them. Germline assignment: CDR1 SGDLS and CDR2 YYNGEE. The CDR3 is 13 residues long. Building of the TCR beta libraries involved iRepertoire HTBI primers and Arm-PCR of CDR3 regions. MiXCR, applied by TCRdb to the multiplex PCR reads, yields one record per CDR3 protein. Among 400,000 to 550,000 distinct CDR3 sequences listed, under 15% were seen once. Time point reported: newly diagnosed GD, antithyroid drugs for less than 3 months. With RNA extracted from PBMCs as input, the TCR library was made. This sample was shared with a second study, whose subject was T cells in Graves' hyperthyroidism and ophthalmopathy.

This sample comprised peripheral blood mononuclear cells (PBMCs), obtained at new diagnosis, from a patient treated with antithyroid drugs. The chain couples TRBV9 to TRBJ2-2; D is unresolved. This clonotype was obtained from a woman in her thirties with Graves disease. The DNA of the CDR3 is TGTGCCAGTCAGCCCGCGAACACCGGGGAGCTGTTTTTT. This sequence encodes CASQPANTGELFF.